The rows below give T cell receptor beta chains drawn from one sample of a study of long-term antiretroviral therapy in people with HIV. Assay used: immunoSEQ multiplex PCR; TCRdb lists only in-frame clones, some missing. The sample contains about 25,000 clones, 85% to 90% of which appear only once. The source was unsorted PBMCs, collected almost 4.6 years after starting antiretroviral therapy. The source of these receptors is a man aged 30 to 45 with HIV. Each CDR3 is given with its conserved first and last residue. The D gene is left open where the match is weak. Size is omitted from some rows. Given values are once, few, many or a class for expanded clones.

v_gene	j_gene	d_gene	abundance	CDR3nt	CDR3aa
TRBV30	TRBJ1-5	NA	NA	TGTGCCTGGAGTGCTATGGACGGCCGCAATCAGCCCCAGCATTTT	CAWSAMDGRNQPQHF
TRBV18	TRBJ2-7	NA	once	TGTGCCAGCTCACCATTAGTGGTGGGAATAGCCTCCTACGAGCAGTACTTC	CASSPLVVGIASYEQYF
TRBV7-9	TRBJ1-2	TRBD1	NA	TGTGCCAGCAGCTTAGAGGGGGCGCGTGCCTATGGCTACACCTTC	CASSLEGARAYGYTF
TRBV15	TRBJ1-5	NA	NA	TGTGCCACCAGCAGGGATCGCCTCGGGAGGGGGGATCAGCCCCAGCATTTT	CATSRDRLGRGDQPQHF
TRBV11-2	TRBJ2-5	NA	NA	TGTGCCAGCAGCTTAGTCTGGGGGAGGCGTGAGACCCAGTACTTC	CASSLVWGRRETQYF
TRBV2	TRBJ2-1	NA	NA	TGTGCCAGCAGTGAACGGGGTAGCAAACTCGGCGAGCAGTTCTTC	CASSERGSKLGEQFF
TRBV29-1	TRBJ1-2	TRBD1	NA	TGCAGCACCTCCGGGACAGGATCGAACTATGGCTACACCTTC	CSTSGTGSNYGYTF
TRBV7-6	TRBJ2-3	NA	NA	TGTGCCAGCAGCTCTAGGCCCTCCACAGATACGCAGTATTTT	CASSSRPSTDTQYF
TRBV15	TRBJ2-7	NA	once	TGTGCCACCAGGAGTTCTTACCACGACCCATTCAGGGACGACGAGCAGTACTTC	CATRSSYHDPFRDDEQYF
TRBV5-4	TRBJ2-7	NA	NA	TGTGCCAGCAGCTCCAAGACTAGCTCCTACGAGCAGTACTTC	CASSSKTSSYEQYF
TRBV7-9	TRBJ2-7	NA	NA	TGTGCCAGCAGCTTAGGGGACTGGGGCGCCTACGAGCAGTACTTC	CASSLGDWGAYEQYF
TRBV29-1	TRBJ2-7	NA	medium-sized	TGCAGCGTTGGAGGAGGGGAACCCTACGAGCAGTACTTC	CSVGGGEPYEQYF
TRBV7-2	TRBJ2-1	TRBD2	NA	TGTGCCAGCAACTCCGGGACTAGCGGTTTCAATGAGCAGTTCTTC	CASNSGTSGFNEQFF
TRBV30	TRBJ2-1	NA	NA	TGTGCCTGGAGTACAGGCGATGAGCAGTTCTTC	CAWSTGDEQFF
TRBV5-1	TRBJ2-1	NA	NA	TGCGCCAGCAGCTCGGGGCCTACCCTGGCAACCAATGAGCAGTTCTTC	CASSSGPTLATNEQFF
TRBV4-1	TRBJ1-1	NA	NA	TGCGCCAGCAGCCAAGAAGCTCGTGGACGTATGAACACTGAAGCTTTCTTT	CASSQEARGRMNTEAFF
TRBV28	TRBJ1-5	NA	NA	TGTGCCAGCAGTTTAATGGGGTTTGGGCAGCCCCAGCATTTT	CASSLMGFGQPQHF
TRBV10-3	TRBJ2-7	TRBD1	NA	TGTGCCATCAGTCCGGCCGGGACAGGGTCACTACAGCAGTACTTC	CAISPAGTGSLQQYF
TRBV15	TRBJ2-1	TRBD2	NA	TGTGCCACCAGCAGAGATCCAAGCGGGAGCCGAGAGCAGTTCTTC	CATSRDPSGSREQFF
TRBV7-8	TRBJ1-1	TRBD1	NA	TGTGCCAGCATCAACAGGGGCATGAACACTGAAGCTTTCTTT	CASINRGMNTEAFF
TRBV9	TRBJ2-6	NA	NA	TGTGCCAGCAGCGCTAAGACACGTAATCTCCTCTTCTTCGGGGCCAACGTCCTGACTTTC	CASSAKTRNLLFFGANVLTF
TRBV7-8	TRBJ2-1	TRBD2	NA	TGTGCCAGCAGACCGACAGGACTAGCGAATGAGCAGTTCTTC	CASRPTGLANEQFF
TRBV5-4	TRBJ2-2	NA	NA	TGTGCCAGCAGCTCCCGCGCCGGGGAGCTGTTTTTT	CASSSRAGELFF
TRBV7-9	TRBJ1-6	NA	NA	TGTGCCAGCAGCTTAGATTTTGATTCACCCCTCCACTTT	CASSLDFDSPLHF
TRBV6-6	TRBJ1-3	NA	NA	TGTGCCAGCACTCGATTGGAGGGGTCTGGAAACACCATATATTTT	CASTRLEGSGNTIYF
TRBV19	TRBJ1-6	NA	NA	TGTGCCAGTAGTACTGATCGGGACGGAAGGCCCCTCCACTTT	CASSTDRDGRPLHF
TRBV10-3	TRBJ2-3	NA	few	TGTGCCATAGGAAGTCGGAGGTTGGAAGATACGCAGTATTTT	CAIGSRRLEDTQYF
TRBV4-3	TRBJ1-2	TRBD1	NA	TGCGCCAGCAGCCAGGACCGACAGGGTGAATCCTATGGCTACACCTTC	CASSQDRQGESYGYTF
TRBV6-1	TRBJ1-5	NA	NA	TGTGCCAGCAGTGAAGATTGGGGACGCAATCAGCCCCAGCATTTT	CASSEDWGRNQPQHF
TRBV7-9	TRBJ2-2	NA	NA	TGTGCCAGCAGCTACGATGTCCGGGAGCTGTTTTTT	CASSYDVRELFF
TRBV4-1	TRBJ2-1	NA	NA	TGCGCCAGCTCGGGGTCGAGGTATCGCAATGAGCAGTTCTTC	CASSGSRYRNEQFF
TRBV6-5	TRBJ1-6	NA	NA	TGTGCCAGCAGCTCACAAAATTCACCCCTCCACTTT	CASSSQNSPLHF
TRBV18	TRBJ2-7	TRBD2	NA	TGTGCCAGCTCACCACTAGGACTAGACTCCTACGAGCAGTACTTC	CASSPLGLDSYEQYF
TRBV7-8	TRBJ2-3	NA	NA	TGTGCCAGCAGCTCTAACGGAGGGTCCGGGGATACGCAGTATTTT	CASSSNGGSGDTQYF
TRBV27	TRBJ2-5	NA	NA	TGTGCCAGCAGTTGGGGGGTCCAAGAGACCCAGTACTTC	CASSWGVQETQYF
TRBV5-5	TRBJ2-1	NA	NA	TGTGCCAGCAGCCGGAGCGGCGGTGAGCAGTTCTTC	CASSRSGGEQFF
TRBV2	TRBJ1-2	NA	few	TGTGCCAGCAGTGAAGGCAGACCTTTAACTAACTATGGCTACACCTTC	CASSEGRPLTNYGYTF
TRBV27	TRBJ1-1	NA	NA	TGTGCCAGCAGTTTTGGGGTGGGCACTGAAGCTTTCTTT	CASSFGVGTEAFF
TRBV14	TRBJ1-2	NA	NA	TGTGCCAGCAGCCAAGGTCGGCTCCGGGCGGGCTACACCTTC	CASSQGRLRAGYTF
TRBV12-1	TRBJ2-7	NA	few	TGTGCCAGCAGCTTCACCAAAGGGACCGTCTCCTACGAGCAGTACTTC	CASSFTKGTVSYEQYF
TRBV5-1	TRBJ2-2	NA	NA	TGCGCCAGCAGCCCAGGACTTCTTAACACCGGGGAGCTGTTTTTT	CASSPGLLNTGELFF
TRBV15	TRBJ1-5	NA	NA	NA	CATSSILDQPQHF
TRBV7-8	TRBJ2-1	TRBD2	NA	TGTGCCAGCAGCTTTTGGGAGGGCAGTAACAATGAGCAGTTCTTC	CASSFWEGSNNEQFF
TRBV7-2	TRBJ2-7	NA	few	TGTGCCAGCAGCTTTGCACTGGGGCAGGGCGAGCAGTACTTC	CASSFALGQGEQYF
TRBV6-5	TRBJ2-2	NA	NA	TGTGCCAGCAGTTATTGGGGTGCCGGGGAGCTGTTTTTT	CASSYWGAGELFF
TRBV5-1	TRBJ1-1	TRBD1	NA	TGCGCCAGCAGGACAGGGGGGGAAGCTTTCTTT	CASRTGGEAFF
TRBV7-2	TRBJ2-3	TRBD2	NA	TGTGCCAGCAGTCGTAGCGGGATGTCTGGCACAGATACGCAGTATTTT	CASSRSGMSGTDTQYF
TRBV6-5	TRBJ2-7	NA	once	TGTGCCAGCAGCGCCGGGACCACTATCTACGAGCAGTACTTC	CASSAGTTIYEQYF
TRBV19	TRBJ1-2	NA	NA	TGTGCCAGTAGTAATCCAGGGATGTATGGCCACACCTTC	CASSNPGMYGHTF